This is a list of T cell receptor beta chains from one sample in a study of shared clonotypes between healthy human individuals. Libraries were prepared by immunoSEQ multiplex PCR; TCRdb keeps only in-frame clonotypes and omits some of them. The table lists roughly 770,000 clones, about 96% of them singletons. The sequencing input was naive CD8+ T cells sorted from blood. The receptors here all came from a man aged 25-40 years in good health. CDR3s include the opening cysteine and the closing phenylalanine or tryptophan. Fields, in order: J gene, D gene, V gene, clone size, CDR3 DNA, CDR3 protein. A D gene is named only where the DNA matches it firmly. Size is omitted from some rows. Given values are once, few, many or a class for expanded clones.

J gene: TRBJ2-7
D gene: -
V gene: TRBV4-1
clone size: -
CDR3 DNA: TGCGCCAGCAGCCAAGACAACAGCCCCTACGAGCAGTACTTC
CDR3 protein: CASSQDNSPYEQYF

J gene: TRBJ2-7
D gene: -
V gene: TRBV27
clone size: few
CDR3 DNA: TGTGCCAGCAGTTTATGGGACGGATCCTACGAGCAGTACTTC
CDR3 protein: CASSLWDGSYEQYF

J gene: TRBJ2-1
D gene: -
V gene: TRBV5-4
clone size: -
CDR3 DNA: TGTGCCAGCAGCGACTCGTACAATGAGCAGTTCTTC
CDR3 protein: CASSDSYNEQFF

J gene: TRBJ2-7
D gene: -
V gene: TRBV7-9
clone size: -
CDR3 DNA: TGTGCCAGCAGCTCCGCGACAAGTTACGAGCAGTACTTC
CDR3 protein: CASSSATSYEQYF

J gene: TRBJ1-5
D gene: TRBD1
V gene: TRBV6-6
clone size: -
CDR3 DNA: TGTGCCAGCAGCTTGGACAGGGACGATCAGCCCCAGCATTTT
CDR3 protein: CASSLDRDDQPQHF

J gene: TRBJ2-7
D gene: -
V gene: TRBV1
clone size: -
CDR3 DNA: TGCACTACTGGGCTTCCCGAGCAGTACTTC
CDR3 protein: CTTGLPEQYF

J gene: TRBJ2-7
D gene: TRBD1
V gene: TRBV27
clone size: -
CDR3 DNA: TGTGCCAGCAGTAAAACAGGGGCCCACGAGCAGTACTTC
CDR3 protein: CASSKTGAHEQYF

J gene: TRBJ1-4
D gene: TRBD1
V gene: TRBV25-1
clone size: -
CDR3 DNA: TGTGCCAGCAGTCAGGGGGCCTTAACTAATGAAAAACTGTTTTTT
CDR3 protein: CASSQGALTNEKLFF

J gene: TRBJ2-7
D gene: TRBD2
V gene: TRBV7-6
clone size: -
CDR3 DNA: TGTGCCAGCAGCCCCAGCCTAGCGGGAGCCTCCTACGAGCAGTACTTC
CDR3 protein: CASSPSLAGASYEQYF

J gene: TRBJ2-7
D gene: TRBD1
V gene: TRBV2
clone size: -
CDR3 DNA: TGTGCCAGCAGTGAATGGACAGGGGGCGAGCAGTACTTC
CDR3 protein: CASSEWTGGEQYF

J gene: TRBJ2-7
D gene: TRBD2
V gene: TRBV19
clone size: -
CDR3 DNA: TGTGCCAGTAGTATAGATAGTCGAGCGGGACTATACGAGCAGTACTTC
CDR3 protein: CASSIDSRAGLYEQYF

J gene: TRBJ2-1
D gene: -
V gene: TRBV27
clone size: -
CDR3 DNA: TGTGCCAGCAGTTTATTAGGCAATGAGCAGTTCTTC
CDR3 protein: CASSLLGNEQFF

J gene: TRBJ2-7
D gene: TRBD1
V gene: TRBV18
clone size: -
CDR3 DNA: TGTGCCAGCTCACTACAGGGGGTCGACTACGAGCAGTACTTC
CDR3 protein: CASSLQGVDYEQYF

J gene: TRBJ2-1
D gene: TRBD2
V gene: TRBV6-1
clone size: -
CDR3 DNA: TGTGCCAGCAGTGAAGTAGCGGGAGTCCAAGATGAGCAGTTCTTC
CDR3 protein: CASSEVAGVQDEQFF

J gene: TRBJ2-5
D gene: -
V gene: TRBV11-2
clone size: -
CDR3 DNA: TGTGCCAGCAGCTTAGGAAGGGTCCTGAAAGAGACCCAGTACTTC
CDR3 protein: CASSLGRVLKETQYF

J gene: TRBJ2-7
D gene: TRBD2
V gene: TRBV7-8
clone size: -
CDR3 DNA: TGTGCCAGCAGCTTAGCCGGGACTAGCCTCTACGAGCAGTACTTC
CDR3 protein: CASSLAGTSLYEQYF

J gene: TRBJ2-5
D gene: -
V gene: TRBV6-5
clone size: -
CDR3 DNA: TGTGCCAGCAGCCAGACGGACGGGCACGAGACCCAGTACTTC
CDR3 protein: CASSQTDGHETQYF

J gene: TRBJ2-4
D gene: -
V gene: TRBV29-1
clone size: -
CDR3 DNA: TGCAGCGTTGGGGGGCGAGGTTTCATTCAGTACTTC
CDR3 protein: CSVGGRGFIQYF

J gene: TRBJ2-7
D gene: TRBD2
V gene: TRBV7-6
clone size: -
CDR3 DNA: TGTGCCAGCAGCTTAGGCGGGAGGGCCTCTTACGAGCAGTACTTC
CDR3 protein: CASSLGGRASYEQYF

J gene: TRBJ2-7
D gene: -
V gene: TRBV9
clone size: once
CDR3 DNA: TGTGCCAGCAGCCCGAGTCGACAGACCTACGAGCAGTACTTC
CDR3 protein: CASSPSRQTYEQYF